This T cell receptor (beta chain) was sequenced during a study of T-cell memory formation after mild COVID-19. Study in general: TCR clusters were largely donor specific.

This clonotype was observed a few times. The CDR3 has 16 residues. From germline, CDR1 is SGHVS and CDR2 FQNEAQ. With V trimmed by 3 bases and J by 6 bases, 6 bases remained unmatched. Employing constant-segment primers, 5'RACE generated TCR alpha and TCR beta cDNA libraries bearing sample barcodes and UMIs. TCRdb itself ran the 5' RACE reads through MiXCR, one entry per CDR3 protein. The sample lists 350,000 to 450,000 distinct CDR3 sequences, around 28% occurring once. The receptor comes from an adult woman who had mild COVID-19 (a few samples of this study predate the infection). Cell type and time point are not known. Sequenced: PBMCs or a T cell subset sorted from them (not recorded which). This chain links TRBV7-8 with TRBJ2-1, with TRBD2 identical over 12 bases. The CDR3 loop is CASSFNLAGGSNEQFF. CDR3 sequence (DNA): TGTGCCAGCAGCTTCAACCTAGCGGGAGGGAGCAATGAGCAGTTCTTC.